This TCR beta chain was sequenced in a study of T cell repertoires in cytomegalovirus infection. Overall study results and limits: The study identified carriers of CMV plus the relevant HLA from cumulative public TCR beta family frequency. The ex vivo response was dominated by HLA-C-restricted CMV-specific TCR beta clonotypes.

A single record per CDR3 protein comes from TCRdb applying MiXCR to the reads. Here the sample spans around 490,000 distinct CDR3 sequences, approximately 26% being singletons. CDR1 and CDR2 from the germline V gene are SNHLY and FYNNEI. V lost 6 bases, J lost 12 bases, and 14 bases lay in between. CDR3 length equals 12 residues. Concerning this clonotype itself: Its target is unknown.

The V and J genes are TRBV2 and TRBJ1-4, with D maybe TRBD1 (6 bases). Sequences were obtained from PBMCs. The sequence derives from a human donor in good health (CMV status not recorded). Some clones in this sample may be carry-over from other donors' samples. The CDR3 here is CASRPIRGQLFF. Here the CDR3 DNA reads TGTGCCAGCAGGCCCATCAGGGGTCAACTGTTTTTT.